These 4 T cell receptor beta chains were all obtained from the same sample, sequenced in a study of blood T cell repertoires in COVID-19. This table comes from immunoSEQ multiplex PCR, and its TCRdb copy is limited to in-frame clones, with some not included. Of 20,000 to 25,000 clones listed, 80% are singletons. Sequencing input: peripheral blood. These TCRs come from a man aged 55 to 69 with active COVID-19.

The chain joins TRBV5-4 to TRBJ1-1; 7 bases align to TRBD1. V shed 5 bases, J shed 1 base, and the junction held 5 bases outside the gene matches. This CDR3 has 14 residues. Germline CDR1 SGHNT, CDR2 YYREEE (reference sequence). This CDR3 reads CASRNRDRNTEAFF. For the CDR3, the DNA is TGTGCCAGCAGAAACCGGGACAGGAACACTGAAGCTTTCTTT.

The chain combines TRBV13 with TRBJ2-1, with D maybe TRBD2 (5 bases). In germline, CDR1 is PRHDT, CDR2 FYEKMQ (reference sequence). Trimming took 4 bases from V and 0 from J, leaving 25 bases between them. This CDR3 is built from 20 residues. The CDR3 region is CASSSLIGGGGSISYNEQFF. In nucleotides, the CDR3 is TGTGCCAGCAGCTCCCTAATCGGTGGCGGCGGGTCGATCTCCTACAATGAGCAGTTCTTC.

The DNA for the CDR3 is TGTGCCAGCAGGAGACCGGGCCAAGAGACCCAGTACTTC. Translated: CASRRPGQETQYF. This rearrangement joins TRBV6-5 to TRBJ2-5; D is unresolved. The CDR3 consists of 13 residues. Germline-derived CDR1 and CDR2 are MNHEY and SVGAGI. V was shortened by 6 bases and J by 1 base, with 9 bases between the two germline ends.

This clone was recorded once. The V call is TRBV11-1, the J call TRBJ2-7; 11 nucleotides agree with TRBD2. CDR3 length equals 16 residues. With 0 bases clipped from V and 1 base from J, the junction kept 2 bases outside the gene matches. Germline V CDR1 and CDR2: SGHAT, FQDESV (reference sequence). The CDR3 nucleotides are TGTGCCAGCAGCTTAGCCTCTAGCGGGAGGTCCTACGAGCAGTACTTC. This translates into CASSLASSGRSYEQYF.